This T cell receptor beta chain was documented in a study of cytomegalovirus exposure and HLA in healthy donors. General study points: In a later analysis, productive TCRs from donors in an Asian-associated ancestry cluster reportedly carried fewer N-insertions than the cohort mean.

In the case of this clone: Its specificity is not known.

The CDR3 has 14 amino acids. The germline gives CDR1 SGHRS, CDR2 YFSETQ. The trim removed 0 bases at V and 12 bases at J, leaving 8 bases unmatched. PCR amplification relied on 60 Vbeta primers (plus 13 Jbeta primers). The protocol was immunoSEQ multiplex PCR, while the TCRdb copy is restricted to in-frame clones and leaves out a portion. The sample yields approximately 220,000 clones, roughly 83% seen once. The sample was PBMCs. This chain joins TRBV5-1 and TRBJ2-4; 8 nucleotides match TRBD1. The receptor comes from a girl aged 5-17 years in good health and CMV-seronegative. The DNA for the CDR3 is TGCGCCAGCAGCTTGGCGCTGGACAGGGATAATCAGTACTTC. This gives the protein CASSLALDRDNQYF.